These 32 T cell receptor beta chains were sequenced from one sample in a study of blood T cell repertoires in COVID-19 (dated by TCRdb to between 2020 and 2021). The library was generated by the immunoSEQ multiplex PCR assay. TCRdb limited this immuneACCESS table to in-frame rearrangements with V and J called. A share of clones is missing; checked studies link under half to unresolved V genes, and the rest is unexplained. The sample table contains 30,000 to 45,000 clones; only one count was recorded for roughly 80% of them. The ten biggest clones cover around an eighth of the sample. Sequenced material: peripheral blood. The source is a human donor in a cohort sampled during active COVID-19.

This clone is labeled medium-sized (0.01 to 0.1%). The chain recombines TRBV19 with TRBJ2-5; 7 bases are a match to TRBD2. V lost 9 bases to trimming and J lost 5 bases; unmatched junction nucleotides: 9. Germline assignment: CDR1 LNHDA and CDR2 SQIVND (reference sequence). CDR3 length equals 13 residues. CDR3 loop: CASGTLGGETQYF. As DNA, the CDR3 is TGTGCCAGCGGGACCCTGGGGGGGGAGACCCAGTACTTC.

The chain is built from TRBV6-2 or TRBV6-3 and TRBJ2-2; 12 bases line up with TRBD2. From germline, CDR1 is MNHEY and CDR2 SVGEGT. The CDR3 covers 17 residues. The ends lost 2 bases at V and 1 base at J; junction bases unmatched: 2. The CDR3 reads CASSYRLAGVNTGELFF. The CDR3 DNA sequence: TGTGCCAGCAGTTACCGACTAGCGGGGGTGAACACCGGGGAGCTGTTTTTT.

The V call is TRBV15, the J call TRBJ2-2; maybe TRBD1 (5 bases). The V and J ends lost 1 base and 6 bases respectively, with 12 bases between them. CDR1 is LNHNV, CDR2 YYDKDF, per germline (reference sequence). The CDR3 is 15 residues long. CDR3 sequence reads: CATSRGTPFAGELFF. The CDR3 DNA sequence: TGTGCCACCAGCAGAGGGACACCTTTCGCCGGGGAGCTGTTTTTT. Variable domain in full (rest from reference TRBV15 and TRBJ2-2): DAMVIQNPRYQVTQFGKPVTLSCSQTLNHNVMYWYQQKSSQAPKLLFHYYDKDFNNEADTPDNFQSRRPNTSFCFLDIRSPGLGDTAMYLCATSRGTPFAGELFFGEGSRLTVL.

This clone was seen only a few times. The genes are TRBV5-4 and TRBJ1-2, with D maybe TRBD1 (6 bases). The CDR3 covers 14 residues. V was pared by 3 bases and J by 6 bases, with 15 bases between. Germline V gene lookup returns CDR1 SGHNT and CDR2 YYREEE (reference sequence). The CDR3 DNA reads TGTGCCAGCAGCTCCCTTACAGGGAGGGATGGCTACACCTTC. Translation gives CASSSLTGRDGYTF.

The chain has TRBV20-1 and TRBJ1-2, with 7 bases matching TRBD1. Germline assignment: CDR1 DFQATT and CDR2 SNEGSKA (reference sequence). With V trimmed by 7 bases and J by 7 bases, 6 bases remained unmatched. This CDR3 is 11 amino acids long. Here the CDR3 reads CSVLGGFGYTF. In nucleotides, the CDR3 is TGCAGTGTTCTAGGGGGCTTTGGCTACACCTTC.

The sample holds a few counts of this clone. J is TRBJ2-7 and V is TRBV4-1; TRBD2 matches at 7 bases. CDR1 MGHRA and CDR2 YSYEKL come from the germline V gene. Unmatched junction bases numbered 9, after V lost 4 bases and J lost 6 bases. This CDR3 region has 14 residues. For the CDR3, the DNA is TGCGCCAGCAGCCCCAGCGGGACGGCAGCCGAGCAGTACTTC. Translating gives CASSPSGTAAEQYF.

This clone was recorded a few times. The chain couples TRBV6-6 to TRBJ1-5; 7 bases align to TRBD1. V was pared by 6 bases and J by 3 bases, with 5 bases of the junction left unmatched. Germline-derived CDR1 and CDR2 are MNHNY and SVGAGI (reference sequence). The CDR3 loop spans 14 amino acids. The CDR3: CASSLDRDNQPQHF. The CDR3 DNA is TGTGCCAGCAGCCTCGACAGGGACAATCAGCCCCAGCATTTT.

V is TRBV6-6 and J is TRBJ1-1; D unclear. Germline CDR1 and CDR2: MNHNY and SVGAGI (reference sequence). V was trimmed by 1 base and J by 1 base, leaving 4 bases between them. The CDR3 loop spans 13 amino acids. CDR3 loop: CASSYFKNTEAFF. CDR3 nucleotides: TGTGCCAGCAGTTACTTCAAGAACACTGAAGCTTTCTTT.

The chain is built from TRBV5-1 and TRBJ1-3; D unresolved. V gave up 3 bases and J gave up 2 bases, with 6 bases separating them. The CDR3 sequence is 13 residues long. CDR1 SGHRS and CDR2 YFSETQ come from the germline V gene. The CDR3 reads CASSSTTGNTIYF. Written as DNA, the CDR3 is TGCGCCAGCAGCTCGACAACTGGAAACACCATATATTTT.

The rearrangement joins TRBV28 to TRBJ1-2; a weak D match, TRBD1 (5 bases). CDR3 length equals 14 residues. V shed 5 bases and J shed 8 bases, with 18 bases lying between them. Germline V gene sequence: CDR1 MDHEN, CDR2 SYDVKM. CDR3 residues: CASSPRPDITGYTF. As DNA, the CDR3 is TGTGCCAGCAGTCCTCGTCCGGACATTACGGGCTACACCTTC.

V gene TRBV9 combines with J gene TRBJ1-3, with D possibly TRBD1 on 6 matching bases. The V and J ends lost 5 bases and 4 bases respectively, with 13 bases between them. This CDR3 is built from 14 residues. Germline loops: CDR1 SGDLS, CDR2 YYNGEE. The CDR3, as DNA: TGTGCCAGCAGGGCAGGGGCAGGGGGAAACACCATATATTTT. Its protein product is CASRAGAGGNTIYF.

Only one count was recorded for this clone. V and J are TRBV5-1 and TRBJ1-2; TRBD1 matches at 7 bases. The J segment lost 3 bases and the V segment lost 0 bases, leaving 8 bases of the junction unmatched. The CDR3 length is 16 residues. Germline CDR1 reads SGHRS; CDR2 reads YFSETQ. CDR3 sequence reads: CASSLGGTEQHYGYTF. The DNA for the CDR3 is TGCGCCAGCAGCTTGGGAGGGACAGAACAACACTATGGCTACACCTTC.

The chain carries TRBV10-3 and TRBJ1-5, with TRBD1 matching 10 bases. The CDR3 has 15 residues. V shed 5 bases, J shed 2 bases, and the junction held 3 bases outside the gene matches. Per germline, CDR1 ENHRY and CDR2 SYGVKD. This chain's CDR3 is CAISTGQGGNQPQHF. The CDR3 nucleotides are TGTGCCATCAGTACCGGACAGGGGGGCAATCAGCCCCAGCATTTT.

The chain is built from TRBV3-1 (or the pseudogene TRBV3-2) and TRBJ2-5, with D possibly being TRBD1 (7 bases). The germline CDR1 and CDR2 sequences are LGHDT and YNNKEL (reference sequence). V lost 8 bases and J lost 6, with 19 bases in between. The length of the CDR3 is 14 residues. The CDR3 is CASEKVRGEKTQYF. The DNA of the CDR3 is TGTGCCAGCGAAAAAGTCAGGGGGGAAAAGACCCAGTACTTC.

The CDR3 nucleotides read TGTGCCTGGAGCCCCGGGACAGGGGGCGTGGGGGGTGTTCCGGCTTTCTTT. It codes for CAWSPGTGGVGGVPAFF. V gene TRBV30 combines with J gene TRBJ1-1; 12 positions match TRBD1. Germline V lookup: CDR1 GTSNPN, CDR2 SVGIG (reference sequence). The CDR3 is 17 residues long. V shed 3 bases, J shed 11 bases, and the junction held 19 bases outside the gene matches.

The table lists this clone with a count of one. The J gene is TRBJ1-1, the V gene TRBV7-9; D is undetermined. This CDR3 region has 14 residues. Trimming cost V 5 bases and J 12 bases, with 22 bases left between them. The V gene's germline CDR1 is SEHNR and CDR2 FQNEAQ (reference sequence). The CDR3 loop reads CASSVNEGGRRTFF. The CDR3 nucleotides are TGTGCCAGCAGCGTAAACGAAGGAGGCAGGCGCACTTTCTTT.

The chain is built from TRBV7-2 and TRBJ2-3; 9 positions agree with TRBD1. Germline lookup yields CDR1 SGHTA and CDR2 FQGNSA. The CDR3 is 14 residues long. V lost 6 bases, J lost 4 bases, and 5 bases stayed unmatched. The CDR3 nucleotides are TGTGCCAGCAGACAGGGGGCTGGGTCAGATACGCAGTATTTT. Translated, it gives CASRQGAGSDTQYF.

The chain has TRBV2 and TRBJ2-3; D is possibly TRBD2 (7 bases). CDR1 SNHLY and CDR2 FYNNEI come from the germline V gene. This CDR3 contains 16 residues. V was shortened by 4 bases and J by 2 bases, with 16 bases between the two germline ends. The DNA for the CDR3 is TGTGCCAGCAGTGTTTACGGCGGGGGCGTCACAGATACGCAGTATTTT. Encoded protein: CASSVYGGGVTDTQYF.

The chain links TRBV30 to TRBJ2-5; 12 bases are a match to TRBD1. After removal of 1 base from V and 5 bases from J, the junction contained 8 bases not matched to a gene. Germline assignment: CDR1 GTSNPN and CDR2 SVGIG (reference sequence). This CDR3 has 16 residues. CDR3 sequence reads: CAWSAGRDRGPETQYF. Here the CDR3 DNA reads TGTGCCTGGAGTGCCGGCCGGGACAGGGGGCCCGAGACCCAGTACTTC.

CDR3 DNA: TGTGCCAGCTCACCAATACTCGTCTTCACTCTCGACTCTGGAAACACCATATATTTT. It is translated as CASSPILVFTLDSGNTIYF. This chain uses TRBV18 with TRBJ1-3; D gene unclear. Germline V gives CDR1 KGHSH, CDR2 LQKENI. With 2 bases removed from V and 0 bases from J, the gap between germline ends came to 20 bases. CDR3 length: 19 residues.

The chain joins TRBV28 to TRBJ2-3; 7 bases line up with TRBD1. The CDR3 is made up of 15 amino acids. The germline gives CDR1 MDHEN, CDR2 SYDVKM. V shed 6 bases, J shed 4 bases, and the junction held 10 bases outside the gene matches. CDR3 amino acids: CASRDGTARADTQYF. As DNA, the CDR3 is TGTGCCAGCAGAGACGGGACAGCAAGGGCAGATACGCAGTATTTT.

This clone was seen more than once but under ten times. This CDR3 reads CASSQADRGSYGYTF. In DNA form, the CDR3 reads TGTGCCAGCAGCCAAGCCGACAGGGGGAGTTATGGCTACACCTTC. The rearrangement joins TRBV3-1 (or the pseudogene TRBV3-2) to TRBJ1-2; 9 positions agree with TRBD1. Germline CDR1 LGHDT, CDR2 YNNKEL (reference sequence). The CDR3 is made up of 15 amino acids. Trimming removed 1 base from V and 5 bases from J; junction bases left unmatched: 5.

The chain has TRBV28 and TRBJ2-5; TRBD1 aligns across 10 bases. Germline lookup yields CDR1 MDHEN and CDR2 SYDVKM. CDR3 length: 16 residues. The V and J ends lost 6 bases and 5 bases, in that order; junction bases with no gene match: 12. This CDR3 is CASSLGPGQGSETQYF. CDR3 DNA sequence: TGTGCCAGCAGCTTGGGTCCGGGACAGGGGAGCGAGACCCAGTACTTC. Variable domain in full (rest from reference TRBV28 and TRBJ2-5): DVKVTQSSRYLVKRTGEKVFLECVQDMDHENMFWYRQDPGLGLRLIYFSYDVKMKEKGDIPEGYSVSREKKERFSLILESASTNQTSMYLCASSLGPGQGSETQYFGPGTRLLVL.

In nucleotides, the CDR3 is TGTGCCAGCAGTCCTATCGCACAGCCCACCTACGAGCAGTACTTC. This translates into CASSPIAQPTYEQYF. The chain links TRBV27 to TRBJ2-7; D is undetermined. With 5 bases removed from V and 2 bases from J, the gap between germline ends came to 16 bases. Germline values: CDR1 MNHEY, CDR2 SMNVEV (reference sequence). The CDR3 length is 15 residues.

This chain links TRBV2 with TRBJ2-5, with a possible D match to TRBD2 (5 bases). The CDR3 sequence is 12 residues long. The germline gives CDR1 SNHLY, CDR2 FYNNEI. V lost 6 bases to trimming and J lost 5 bases, with 10 bases between them. The CDR3 nucleotides are TGTGCCAGCAGGCTAGCCCGGGAGACCCAGTACTTC. Its translation is CASRLARETQYF. Supplemented by reference TRBV2 and TRBJ2-5, the full variable domain reads EPEVTQTPSHQVTQMGQEVILRCVPISNHLYFYWYRQILGQKVEFLVSFYNNEISEKSEIFDDQFSVERPDGSNFTLKIRSTKLEDSAMYFCASRLARETQYFGPGTRLLVL.

This clone was picked up a small number of times. The same CDR3 also results from other DNA sequences found in this sample. V usage is TRBV6-5 and J usage is TRBJ1-1, with D unresolved. This CDR3 spans 13 amino acids. Germline CDR1 and CDR2: MNHEY and SVGAGI. Between the trimmed V and J ends, which lost 5 bases and 1 base, there was a span of 8 bases. CDR3 residues: CASSPGANTEAFF. The CDR3 DNA is TGTGCCAGCAGTCCGGGAGCGAACACTGAAGCTTTCTTT.

The chain carries TRBV7-9 and TRBJ2-5; D is uncertain. Germline values: CDR1 SEHNR, CDR2 FQNEAQ (reference sequence). The CDR3 totals 14 residues. V lost 5 bases and J 8 bases, leaving 18 bases between the germline ends. The CDR3 DNA reads as TGTGCCAGCAGCCCCGGAGTGAACCAAGTAACCCAGTACTTC. This sequence encodes CASSPGVNQVTQYF.

The chain links TRBV29-1 to TRBJ1-2, with 8 positions matching TRBD1. The CDR3 runs 14 residues. The germline CDR1 and CDR2 sequences are SQVTM and ANQGSEA. Trimming cost V 5 bases and J 5 bases; bases outside gene matches: 10. CDR3 loop: CSVSDRAVGYGYTF. The CDR3 region has the DNA TGCAGCGTTTCGGACAGGGCGGTTGGATATGGCTACACCTTC.

J is TRBJ1-3 and V is TRBV19; the match to TRBD1 covers 9 bases. Unmatched junction bases numbered 7, after V lost 10 bases and J lost 0 bases. Per germline, CDR1 LNHDA and CDR2 SQIVND (reference sequence). CDR3 size: 15 residues. The CDR3 is CATRDRANSGNTIYF. In DNA form, the CDR3 reads TGTGCCACTCGGGACAGGGCTAACTCTGGAAACACCATATATTTT.

V is TRBV20-1 and J is TRBJ2-1; 11 bases map to TRBD2. The CDR3 is 15 residues long. Germline V CDR1 and CDR2: DFQATT, SNEGSKA (reference sequence). The trim removed 3 bases at V and 7 bases at J, leaving 8 bases unmatched. The CDR3 reads CSASSGGASVNEQFF. Written as DNA, the CDR3 is TGCAGTGCTAGTAGCGGGGGGGCCTCGGTGAATGAGCAGTTCTTC.

The J gene is TRBJ2-1, the V gene TRBV6-5; 7 positions agree with TRBD2. The CDR3 loop spans 15 amino acids. CDR1 is MNHEY, CDR2 SVGAGI, per germline. V was pared by 6 bases and J by 8 bases, with 13 bases of the junction left unmatched. CDR3 protein: CASSYKQRGSYEQFF. CDR3 DNA: TGTGCCAGCAGCTACAAACAGCGGGGTAGTTATGAGCAGTTCTTC.

On this clone itself: This sample also contains other DNA sequences that code for the same CDR3. The chain combines TRBV20-1 with TRBJ2-7, with D perhaps TRBD2 (6 bases). CDR1 DFQATT and CDR2 SNEGSKA come from the germline V gene (reference sequence). The CDR3 spans 11 residues. Trimming cost V 3 bases and J 5 bases, with 8 bases left between them. The CDR3 loop reads CSARAGHEQYF. CDR3 nucleotide sequence: TGCAGTGCTAGGGCGGGGCACGAGCAGTACTTC.